This TCR beta chain originates from a study of breast tumors, draining lymph nodes, adjacent tissues (dated by TCRdb to the mid-2010s). Regarding the complete study: The study compared TCR beta repertoires across tumor, adjacent nontumor tissue and axillary lymph nodes from breast cancer patients. The study aimed to assess the relationships and possible T-cell exchange between tumor, surrounding tissue and draining lymph node repertoires in human breast cancer. Results the study describes overall, beyond this receptor: The data were judged consistent with most tumor T cells deriving from the lymph node and then expanding within tumor tissue. The conclusion that tumor T cells originate in lymph nodes was presented as consistent with a hypothesis rather than as directly demonstrated. Tumor T-cell repertoires showed less diversity than lymph node repertoires and more diversity than nontumor tissue repertoires, and tumor T-cell repertoires showed preferential V and J gene usage. In luminal-like breast cancer, tumor and nontumor tissue repertoires resembled each other significantly more than in basal-like breast cancer.

The lymph node samples were taken from the axillary draining lymph nodes of breast cancer patients. Sequencing was performed on an Illumina HiSeq 2000. Multiplex PCR amplification was used to build the TCR beta chain libraries. The amplified TCR beta chain products were analyzed by high-throughput sequencing. TCRdb reran the public reads through fastp at Q25 and MiXCR, keeping productive beta chains. Entries that share a CDR3 protein sequence are merged under the most common genes and DNA. The sample table holds around 170,000 distinct CDR3 sequences, of which approximately 33% were seen once. The ten most abundant clones make up roughly 4.5% of the sample. A word on this clonotype: Its antigen has not been determined. No qualities accompany the bases; no much larger clone lies one base away.

The source material was axillary lymph node tissue. This TCR derives from a female donor with breast cancer. Some clones in this sample may be carry-over from other donors' samples.

The nucleotide sequence is TGTGCCACCATAAAGGCAGGGGAGCGCTATGGCTACACCTTC. Its coded protein is CATIKAGERYGYTF. The sequence is built from TRBV24-1 and TRBJ1-2; D gene: possibly TRBD1, on 6 matching bases. V lost 8 bases and J lost 4 bases; the stretch between them is 16 bases long. According to the germline V gene, CDR1 reads KGHDR and CDR2 reads SFDVKD. Including the terminal cysteine and phenylalanine, the CDR3 comprises 14 residues. Only the CDR3 DNA is retained, 42 bases long and in frame from the first base.